This T cell receptor (beta chain) is from a study of cytomegalovirus exposure and HLA in healthy donors. General study results and limits: Three chains linked to CMV were shown in vitro to be specific for CMV antigens. The study assumed roughly uniform donor sequencing depth for presence/absence analyses. Among immune exposure information, only CMV serostatus was available.

Regarding this clone: Its target is unknown.

The germline V gene has CDR1 LGHNA and CDR2 YSLEER. Trimming took 1 base from V and 5 from J, leaving 11 bases between them. CDR3 length: 15 amino acids. The study ran its PCR with 60 Vbeta and 13 Jbeta primers. Sequenced by immunoSEQ multiplex PCR; TCRdb stores in-frame clones only, minus some. The sample includes around 120,000 clones, about 73% of them seen just once. The chain couples TRBV4-3 to TRBJ2-2; D call uncertain. The clonotype originates from a woman between 35 and 50 years old in good health and CMV-seronegative. Sequencing input: PBMCs. CDR3 sequence reads: CASSQVSLVTGELFF. The CDR3 DNA follows: TGCGCCAGCAGCCAAGTCTCGCTAGTTACCGGGGAGCTGTTTTTT.